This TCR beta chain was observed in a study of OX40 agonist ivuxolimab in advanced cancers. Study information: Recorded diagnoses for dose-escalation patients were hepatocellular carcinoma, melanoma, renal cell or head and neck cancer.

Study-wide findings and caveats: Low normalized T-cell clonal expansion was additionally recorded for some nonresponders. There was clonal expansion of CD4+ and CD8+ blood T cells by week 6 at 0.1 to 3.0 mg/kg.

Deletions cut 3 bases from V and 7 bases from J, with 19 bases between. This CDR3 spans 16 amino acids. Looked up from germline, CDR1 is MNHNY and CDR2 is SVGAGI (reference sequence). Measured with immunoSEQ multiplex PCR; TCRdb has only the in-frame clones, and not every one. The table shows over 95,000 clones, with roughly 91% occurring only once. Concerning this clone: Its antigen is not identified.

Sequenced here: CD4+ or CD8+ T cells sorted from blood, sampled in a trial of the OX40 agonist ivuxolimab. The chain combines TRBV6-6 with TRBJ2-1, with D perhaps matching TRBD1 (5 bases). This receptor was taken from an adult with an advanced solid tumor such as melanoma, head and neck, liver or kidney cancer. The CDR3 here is CASSYYGPGFMNEQFF. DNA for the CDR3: TGTGCCAGCAGTTATTACGGCCCAGGGTTTATGAATGAGCAGTTCTTC.